These T cell receptor beta chains were read from a single sample in a study of T cell repertoires in cytomegalovirus infection. TCRdb ran MiXCR on the reads and lists one entry per CDR3 protein. This sample has fewer than 200,000 distinct CDR3 sequences, with roughly 20% found just once. The sample was PBMCs. The source is a human donor in good health (CMV status not recorded). Some clones in this sample may be carry-over from other donors' samples. Both conserved end residues are trimmed from each CDR3. Each record gives: V gene, clone size, J gene, CDR3 protein. Only some rows state a clone size, as once, few, many or a class for expanded clones.

>TRBV7-8|many|TRBJ1-5
ASSPSGQVFQPQH
>TRBV18|few|TRBJ2-7
ASSSEGSYGEQY
>TRBV7-8|NA|TRBJ2-6
ASSLARAGSGANVLT
>TRBV12-3/TRBV12-4|few|TRBJ1-1
ASSPSGPSTEAF
>TRBV28|many|TRBJ1-1
ASSLQGARTEAF
>TRBV7-9|many|TRBJ2-5
ASSFRGNGETQY
>TRBV29-1|NA|TRBJ2-7
SVEGGSTEQY
>TRBV12-3/TRBV12-4|few|TRBJ2-1
ASSPRAGDEQF
>TRBV7-2|NA|TRBJ2-1
ASSLGTRSYNEQF
>TRBV7-9|few|TRBJ2-7
ASSSDRGNAYEQY
>TRBV29-1|NA|TRBJ2-3
SVEVGETDTQY
>TRBV7-2|many|TRBJ2-7
ASSSSGRAGNEQY
>TRBV7-2|many|TRBJ2-1
ASSLEVGQGRHEQF
>TRBV7-2|many|TRBJ2-1
ASSPRQTTYNEQF
>TRBV18|NA|TRBJ1-5
ASSPSGGNNQPQH
>TRBV19|NA|TRBJ2-6
ASKDLKVYSGANVLT
>TRBV30|NA|TRBJ2-3
AWSSGISTFSSTDTQY
>TRBV12-3/TRBV12-4|many|TRBJ2-3
ASSLVTPTQY
>TRBV27|NA|TRBJ1-1
ASSLYRTGNTEAF
>TRBV5-4|NA|TRBJ2-3
ATGTDTQY
>TRBV12-3/TRBV12-4|many|TRBJ1-3
ASSFVRGNTIY
>TRBV19|NA|TRBJ2-1
ASRKTVADEQF
>TRBV6-2/TRBV6-3|few|TRBJ2-7
ASSYRPNYEQY
>TRBV5-1|NA|TRBJ1-3
ASSLGLSSSGAGNTIY
>TRBV5-6|NA|TRBJ2-5
ASSLAGTGSKTQY
>TRBV11-3|NA|TRBJ2-1
ASSPGLAGSHNEQF
>TRBV7-2|many|TRBJ2-1
ASSLKSGSSYNEQF
>TRBV12-3/TRBV12-4|many|TRBJ2-5
ASRRAGSQETQY
>TRBV7-8|NA|TRBJ1-5
ASSLEGRLINQPQH
>TRBV7-4|NA|TRBJ1-1
ASSLAGTGGLAF
>TRBV11-1|few|TRBJ2-5
ASSPTTALPQETQY
>TRBV7-2|many|TRBJ2-5
ASSFRLTETQY
>TRBV5-1|NA|TRBJ2-3
ASSRDQTSTDTQY
>TRBV14|NA|TRBJ1-1
AGSQRWGNYEAF
>TRBV25-1|NA|TRBJ2-7
ASSVEQGAYEQY
>TRBV9|NA|TRBJ2-2
ASSPQLTGELF
>TRBV6-2/TRBV6-3|few|TRBJ1-2
ASSTGPYGYT
>TRBV7-8|many|TRBJ2-3
ASSLALAGVITDTQY
>TRBV7-2|many|TRBJ2-1
ASSLGFRTDNEQF
>TRBV6-5|NA|TRBJ1-6
ASSSLDNSPLH
>TRBV28|many|TRBJ1-2
ASSPRPTKIYGYT
>TRBV4-2|NA|TRBJ1-1
ASSQESSAAEAF
>TRBV5-1|NA|TRBJ2-1
ASSSGLAGVNNEQF
>TRBV29-1|many|TRBJ2-5
SVHDTRQETQY
>TRBV9|few|TRBJ1-3
ASSEEGNSGNTIY
>TRBV12-3/TRBV12-4|NA|TRBJ2-3
ACRERTDTQY
>TRBV15|few|TRBJ2-2
AILEQGNTGELF
>TRBV6-2/TRBV6-3|NA|TRBJ2-6
ASSPQDLSGANVLT
>TRBV6-2/TRBV6-3|medium-sized|TRBJ1-5
ACSRRVGDNQPQH
>TRBV7-9|NA|TRBJ1-6
ASSLDVQALH
>TRBV29-1|many|TRBJ1-2
SVGGQGNYGYT